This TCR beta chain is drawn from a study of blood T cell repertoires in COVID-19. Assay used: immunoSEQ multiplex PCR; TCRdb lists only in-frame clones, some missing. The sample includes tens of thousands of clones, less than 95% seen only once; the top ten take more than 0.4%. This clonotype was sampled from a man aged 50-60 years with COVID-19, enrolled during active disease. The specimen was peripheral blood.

The CDR3 DNA is TGCGCCAGCAGCCAAGGACCGGGAGCGGACGAGCAGTACTTC. Translating gives CASSQGPGADEQYF. This chain links TRBV4-1 with TRBJ2-7; D perhaps matches TRBD2 (6 bases). Germline-derived CDR1 and CDR2 are MGHRA and YSYEKL. The CDR3 totals 14 residues. V gave up 1 base and J gave up 5 bases, with 12 bases separating them.